These T cell receptor beta chains were read from a single sample in a study of T-cell reconstitution after alpha-beta-depleted transplantation in children. Using its own MiXCR run on the PCR reads, TCRdb lists one record per CDR3 protein. The data show 550,000 to 800,000 distinct CDR3 sequences, roughly 13% seen once. The material was PBMCs, obtained before TCRalphabeta/CD19-depleted stem cell transplant. The receptors originated from a girl under 10 years old with congenital amegakaryocytic thrombocytopenia, due to receive a stem cell transplant. CDR3s include the opening cysteine and the closing phenylalanine or tryptophan. A D gene is named only where the DNA matches it firmly. Not all rows give a size; the values are once, few, many and, for expanded clones, a class.

v_gene: TRBV20-1
j_gene: TRBJ1-3
len: 11
abundance: .
d_gene: .
CDR3aa: CSARLQNTIYF
CDR3nt: TGCAGTGCTAGACTTCAAAACACCATATATTTT

v_gene: TRBV20-1
j_gene: TRBJ2-7
len: 14
abundance: .
d_gene: .
CDR3aa: CSARDLGRPYEQYF
CDR3nt: TGCAGTGCTAGAGACCTAGGACGGCCCTACGAGCAGTACTTC

v_gene: TRBV5-1
j_gene: TRBJ2-5
len: 15
abundance: .
d_gene: TRBD2
CDR3aa: CASSLLAGRQETQYF
CDR3nt: TGCGCCAGCAGCTTACTAGCGGGAAGACAAGAGACCCAGTACTTC

v_gene: TRBV20-1
j_gene: TRBJ1-2
len: 13
abundance: many
d_gene: .
CDR3aa: CSARPPAGYGYTF
CDR3nt: TGCAGTGCAAGGCCCCCGGCCGGCTATGGCTACACCTTC

v_gene: TRBV7-3
j_gene: TRBJ2-1
len: 15
abundance: few
d_gene: TRBD2
CDR3aa: CASSQETSGYNEQFF
CDR3nt: TGTGCCAGCAGCCAGGAGACTAGCGGCTACAATGAGCAGTTCTTC

v_gene: TRBV10-2
j_gene: TRBJ2-4
len: 18
abundance: .
d_gene: .
CDR3aa: CASSESTPPTLAKNIQYF
CDR3nt: TGCGCCAGCAGTGAATCTACTCCACCTACCTTAGCCAAAAACATTCAGTACTTC

v_gene: TRBV4-1
j_gene: TRBJ1-2
len: 14
abundance: many
d_gene: .
CDR3aa: CASSSSDGSYGYTF
CDR3nt: TGCGCCAGCAGCTCGTCGGACGGATCCTATGGCTACACCTTC

v_gene: TRBV11-2
j_gene: TRBJ2-1
len: 15
abundance: .
d_gene: .
CDR3aa: CASSSPIGSHNEQFF
CDR3nt: TGTGCCAGCAGCTCCCCCATCGGCTCTCACAATGAGCAGTTCTTC

v_gene: TRBV20-1
j_gene: TRBJ2-5
len: 17
abundance: many
d_gene: TRBD2
CDR3aa: CSASGLAGERYRETQYF
CDR3nt: TGCAGTGCTAGTGGACTAGCGGGCGAGAGGTATAGAGAGACCCAGTACTTC

v_gene: TRBV13
j_gene: TRBJ2-1
len: 16
abundance: few
d_gene: TRBD1
CDR3aa: CASSSHGTVFYNEQFF
CDR3nt: TGTGCCAGCAGCTCCCACGGGACAGTCTTTTACAATGAGCAGTTCTTC

v_gene: TRBV18
j_gene: TRBJ2-7
len: 15
abundance: .
d_gene: .
CDR3aa: CASSPGPPPNYEQYF
CDR3nt: TGTGCCAGCTCACCGGGGCCTCCTCCCAACTACGAGCAGTACTTC

v_gene: TRBV2
j_gene: TRBJ2-3
len: 15
abundance: many
d_gene: .
CDR3aa: CASSERGRGTDTQYF
CDR3nt: TGTGCCAGCAGTGAAAGGGGAAGGGGCACAGATACGCAGTATTTT

v_gene: TRBV20-1
j_gene: TRBJ2-7
len: 17
abundance: many
d_gene: .
CDR3aa: CSARDLARQGGTYEQYF
CDR3nt: TGCAGTGCTAGAGACCTCGCTCGACAGGGAGGCACCTACGAGCAGTACTTC

v_gene: TRBV20-1
j_gene: TRBJ2-7
len: 12
abundance: .
d_gene: .
CDR3aa: CSASLAPYEQSF
CDR3nt: TGCAGTGCTAGTCTCGCGCCATACGAGCAGTCCTTC

v_gene: TRBV20-1
j_gene: TRBJ2-7
len: 14
abundance: few
d_gene: TRBD2
CDR3aa: CSARRGTSFYEQYF
CDR3nt: TGCAGTGCTAGACGGGGGACTAGCTTTTACGAGCAGTACTTC

v_gene: TRBV5-6
j_gene: TRBJ2-7
len: 14
abundance: many
d_gene: .
CDR3aa: CASSLGTGIYEQYF
CDR3nt: TGCGCCAGCAGCTTGGGAACCGGAATCTACGAGCAGTACTTC

v_gene: TRBV20-1
j_gene: TRBJ2-3
len: 14
abundance: .
d_gene: .
CDR3aa: CSAHRRESTDTQYF
CDR3nt: TGCAGTGCTCATAGACGGGAGAGCACAGATACGCAGTATTTT

v_gene: TRBV6-2/TRBV6-3
j_gene: TRBJ2-7
len: 17
abundance: few
d_gene: TRBD2
CDR3aa: CASSSHWTSGPPRGQYF
CDR3nt: TGTGCCAGCAGTTCGCACTGGACTAGCGGGCCTCCCCGGGGCCAGTACTTC

v_gene: TRBV20-1
j_gene: TRBJ2-1
len: 18
abundance: many
d_gene: TRBD2
CDR3aa: CSASILVWREFLDNEQFF
CDR3nt: TGCAGTGCTAGTATCCTTGTGTGGCGGGAGTTCTTGGACAATGAGCAGTTCTTC

v_gene: TRBV20-1
j_gene: TRBJ2-7
len: 11
abundance: .
d_gene: .
CDR3aa: CSAAGSYEQYF
CDR3nt: TGCAGTGCTGCCGGCTCCTACGAGCAGTACTTC

v_gene: TRBV5-1
j_gene: TRBJ1-2
len: 12
abundance: .
d_gene: .
CDR3aa: CASSLTSGGYTF
CDR3nt: TGCGCCAGCAGCTTGACATCTGGTGGCTACACCTTC

v_gene: TRBV5-6
j_gene: TRBJ2-7
len: 14
abundance: many
d_gene: .
CDR3aa: CASSLVGTMGEQYF
CDR3nt: TGTGCCAGCAGCTTGGTGGGCACGATGGGAGAGCAGTACTTC

v_gene: TRBV20-1
j_gene: TRBJ2-1
len: 14
abundance: .
d_gene: TRBD1
CDR3aa: CSANPGQGSNEQFF
CDR3nt: TGCAGTGCCAACCCGGGACAGGGGAGCAATGAGCAGTTCTTC

v_gene: TRBV20-1
j_gene: TRBJ2-7
len: 14
abundance: .
d_gene: TRBD2
CDR3aa: CSASVSGSPHEQYF
CDR3nt: TGCAGTGCTAGTGTTAGCGGGAGCCCCCACGAGCAGTACTTC

v_gene: TRBV29-1
j_gene: TRBJ1-2
len: 13
abundance: .
d_gene: .
CDR3aa: CSVEEDSPYGYTF
CDR3nt: TGCAGCGTTGAGGAAGACTCCCCCTATGGCTACACCTTC

v_gene: TRBV12-3/TRBV12-4
j_gene: TRBJ2-1
len: 14
abundance: many
d_gene: TRBD2
CDR3aa: CAGADGGSKGEQFF
CDR3nt: TGTGCCGGGGCTGACGGCGGGAGTAAGGGTGAGCAGTTCTTC

v_gene: TRBV12-3/TRBV12-4
j_gene: TRBJ2-3
len: 16
abundance: many
d_gene: TRBD2
CDR3aa: CASSSGTSGISDTQYF
CDR3nt: TGTGCCAGCAGCAGTGGGACTAGCGGAATTTCAGATACGCAGTATTTT